Listed below are T cell receptor beta chains from one sample, sequenced in a study of blood T cell repertoires in COVID-19. Assay: immunoSEQ multiplex PCR; the TCRdb copy retains only in-frame clones and omits some. This table holds about 200,000 clones, around four fifths found once. The specimen was peripheral blood. The receptor source for this set is a man in his 60s with COVID-19, enrolled during active disease. Both conserved end residues are part of each CDR3. A D gene is named only where the DNA matches it firmly. The size field is filled for only some rows; it gives once, few, many or a size class.

v_gene	len	j_gene	abundance	d_gene	CDR3aa	CDR3nt
TRBV5-1	15	TRBJ2-2	-	-	CASSLYRSNTGELFF	TGCGCCAGCAGCTTGTACAGGTCGAACACCGGGGAGCTGTTTTTT
TRBV15	15	TRBJ1-1	-	-	CATSSGGSPATEAFF	TGTGCCACCAGCAGCGGCGGCTCGCCGGCCACTGAAGCTTTCTTT
TRBV5-5	14	TRBJ1-5	-	TRBD1	CASSLGTGNQPQHF	TGTGCCAGCAGCTTGGGGACAGGGAATCAGCCCCAGCATTTT
TRBV15	14	TRBJ1-1	few	-	CATSRPRTGNEAFF	TGTGCCACCAGCAGACCTCGGACCGGGAACGAAGCTTTCTTT
TRBV5-6	15	TRBJ1-2	-	-	CASSSQGTSNYGYTF	TGTGCCAGCAGCTCGCAGGGCACCTCTAACTATGGCTACACCTTC
TRBV6-5	15	TRBJ1-5	-	-	CASSSRGVSNQPQHF	TGTGCCAGCAGTTCCCGGGGGGTGAGCAATCAGCCCCAGCATTTT
TRBV23-1	15	TRBJ2-7	-	-	CASSQPWDTVGEQYF	TGCGCCAGCAGTCAACCATGGGACACCGTGGGAGAGCAGTACTTC
TRBV12-3/TRBV12-4	13	TRBJ1-3	few	-	CASETGSGNTIYF	TGTGCCAGCGAAACAGGCTCTGGAAACACCATATATTTT
TRBV19	14	TRBJ1-5	once	-	CASSAGRSNQPQHF	TGTGCCAGTTCGGCAGGAAGAAGCAATCAGCCCCAGCATTTT
TRBV9	13	TRBJ2-1	-	-	CASGGQAYNEQFF	TGTGCCAGCGGCGGGCAGGCTTACAATGAGCAGTTCTTC
TRBV5-8	11	TRBJ2-3	-	-	CASSLVGPKYF	TGTGCCAGCAGCTTGGTGGGCCCAAAGTATTTT
TRBV18	16	TRBJ2-5	once	TRBD2	CASSPIAGGWAETQYF	TGTGCCAGCTCACCAATAGCGGGAGGATGGGCAGAGACCCAGTACTTC
TRBV27	17	TRBJ1-2	-	TRBD1	CASSLVGDRDGYYGYTF	TGTGCCAGCAGTTTAGTTGGGGACAGGGACGGATACTATGGCTACACCTTC
TRBV27	17	TRBJ1-5	-	TRBD1	CASSPGQGRTWNQPQHF	TGTGCCAGCAGCCCAGGACAGGGTCGAACCTGGAATCAGCCCCAGCATTTT
TRBV27	16	TRBJ1-1	-	TRBD1	CASSLSGTALNTEAFF	TGTGCCAGCAGTTTATCGGGGACAGCCTTGAACACTGAAGCTTTCTTT
TRBV5-1	15	TRBJ2-3	-	-	CASSLNDVAADTQYF	TGCGCCAGCAGCTTGAATGATGTGGCTGCAGATACGCAGTATTTT
TRBV5-4	14	TRBJ2-7	-	-	CASSLDYSSYEQYF	TGTGCCAGCAGCTTGGATTACAGTTCCTACGAGCAGTACTTC
TRBV25-1	14	TRBJ1-1	once	-	CASSEFGQNTEAFF	TGTGCCAGCAGTGAGTTCGGACAGAACACTGAAGCTTTCTTT
TRBV5-1	17	TRBJ2-1	few	TRBD2	CASSSAVASGRAGEQFF	TGCGCCAGCAGCTCCGCCGTAGCTAGCGGGAGGGCCGGTGAGCAGTTCTTC
TRBV19	14	TRBJ1-3	few	-	CASSMSGTGNTIYF	TGTGCCAGTAGTATGTCAGGAACTGGAAACACCATATATTTT
TRBV2	15	TRBJ1-2	once	TRBD1	CASSERTGIDYGYTF	TGTGCCAGCAGTGAGAGGACAGGGATTGACTATGGCTACACCTTC
TRBV5-1	15	TRBJ1-4	-	-	CASSLGGGPTEKLFF	TGCGCCAGCAGCTTGGGGGGGGGCCCCACAGAAAAACTGTTTTTT